Below are 31 T cell receptor beta chains sequenced from a single sample in a study of post-analysis software for immune sequencing data. No antigen has been identified for these receptors. cDNA libraries of TCR beta carried unique molecular identifiers. From the PCR reads, TCRdb called clonotypes with MiXCR, one entry per CDR3 protein. The data contain approximately 730,000 distinct CDR3 sequences, just over 45% of them singletons. Study outcomes and limitations: The study found TRBV5-6, TRBV5-1 and TRBV20-1 among a handful of TRBV segments more frequent in patients than controls.

The sequencing sample was made of blood. These receptor sequences come from a girl between 5 and 17 years old with multiple sclerosis.

The gene calls are TRBV5-5 and TRBJ2-1; TRBD2 agrees at 9 bases. Germline CDR1 reads SGHKS; CDR2 reads YYEKEE (reference sequence). CDR3 size: 17 residues. Germline trimming cut 4 bases from V and 9 bases from J; bases unmatched to any gene: 17. CDR3 sequence: CASSTKTGAGGPSEQFF. CDR3 nucleotide sequence: TGTGCCAGCAGCACTAAAACGGGGGCGGGAGGGCCGAGTGAGCAGTTCTTC.

This clonotype was found a few times. The chain links TRBV2 to TRBJ2-1; 8 nucleotides line up with TRBD1. This CDR3 comprises 12 residues. Germline V gene lookup returns CDR1 SNHLY and CDR2 FYNNEI. J gave up 9 bases and V 6 bases, and 4 bases lay outside the gene matches. CDR3 amino acids: CASSGQGGEQFF. The CDR3 coding sequence is TGTGCCAGCAGCGGACAGGGTGGTGAGCAGTTCTTC.

This clonotype turned up a few times. J is TRBJ2-7 and V is TRBV15; 8 bases agree with TRBD1. The ends lost 4 bases at V and 2 bases at J; junction bases unmatched: 7. CDR1 LNHNV and CDR2 YYDKDF come from the germline V gene (reference sequence). The CDR3 spans 15 residues. The CDR3 sequence: CATSKRDRPTYEQYF. In DNA, the CDR3 is TGTGCCACCAGCAAACGGGACAGGCCAACCTACGAGCAGTACTTC.

This chain uses TRBV6-1 with TRBJ2-3; D is possibly TRBD2 (7 bases). The germline CDR1 and CDR2 sequences are MNHNS and SASEGT. CDR3 length: 13 residues. Trimming removed 11 bases from V and 9 bases from J, with 21 bases in between. CDR3 sequence reads: CAAGASRGQTQYF. Written as DNA, the CDR3 is TGTGCCGCGGGGGCTAGCCGCGGGCAAACGCAGTATTTT.

The V call is TRBV7-6, the J call TRBJ2-1; D possibly matches TRBD1 or TRBD2 (5 bases each). Germline assignment: CDR1 SGHVS and CDR2 FNYEAQ. The CDR3 totals 15 residues. V lost 3 bases to trimming and J lost 3 bases, with 12 bases between them. The chain's CDR3 is CASSFDWGSYNEQFF. The CDR3 DNA sequence: TGTGCCAGCAGCTTTGACTGGGGGAGCTACAATGAGCAGTTCTTC. Combining the CDR3 with reference TRBV7-6 and TRBJ2-1 gives the whole variable domain GAGVSQSPRYKVTKRGQDVALRCDPISGHVSLYWYRQALGQGPEFLTYFNYEAQQDKSGLPNDRFSAERPEGSISTLTIQRTEQRDSAMYRCASSFDWGSYNEQFFGPGTRLTVL.

This clonotype was counted a few times. The chain links TRBV29-1 to TRBJ2-3, with 10 bases that match TRBD2. Trimming at V came to 2 bases and at J to 1 base, leaving 6 bases not matched to a gene. The CDR3 has 16 amino acids. From germline, CDR1 is SQVTM and CDR2 ANQGSEA. The CDR3 DNA reads as TGCAGCGTTGAACCCGGGCTAGCGGGAGGCACAGATACGCAGTATTTT. Translated: CSVEPGLAGGTDTQYF.

This clonotype was seen more than once but under ten times. The rearrangement links TRBV7-3 to TRBJ2-3; perhaps D is TRBD1 or TRBD2 (5 bases each). Germline lookup yields CDR1 SGHTA and CDR2 FQGTGA. The CDR3 is 13 residues long. V shed 3 bases and J shed 3 bases, with 7 bases lying between them. Here the CDR3 DNA reads TGTGCCAGCAGCTTCTGGGGGACAGATACGCAGTATTTT. It encodes CASSFWGTDTQYF. Looking up the rest from reference TRBV7-3 and TRBJ2-3 gives the full variable domain: GAGVSQTPSNKVTEKGKYVELRCDPISGHTALYWYRQSLGQGPEFLIYFQGTGAADDSGLPNDRFFAVRPEGSVSTLKIQRTERGDSAVYLCASSFWGTDTQYFGPGTRLTVL.

This chain connects TRBV14 to TRBJ2-1; 8 bases are a match to TRBD2. V shed 4 bases, J shed 5 bases, and the junction held 13 bases outside the gene matches. The CDR3 is 17 residues long. Germline CDR1 SGHDN, CDR2 FVKESK. CDR3 in DNA: TGTGCCAGCAGCCGCCTCGGGGCCGGGAGGGCCAACAATGAGCAGTTCTTC. Its protein product is CASSRLGAGRANNEQFF.

The rearrangement joins TRBV6-5 to TRBJ2-5, with D uncertain. CDR1 is MNHEY and CDR2 is SVGAGI in the germline V gene. V shed 3 bases and J shed 11 bases, with 10 bases lying between them. This CDR3 has 11 amino acids. The CDR3 nucleotides are TGTGCCAGCAGTTATAGCCACAAGCAGTACTTC. Protein product: CASSYSHKQYF.

The chain has TRBV30 and TRBJ1-1, with a possible D match to TRBD1 (5 bases). This CDR3 comprises 13 residues. Germline assignment: CDR1 GTSNPN and CDR2 SVGIG (reference sequence). Trimming shortened V by 1 base and J by 11 bases, and 17 bases separated the two germline ends. The DNA for the CDR3 is TGTGCCTGGAGTGCGTTGACCCGGGACTATGCTTTCTTT. Translation gives CAWSALTRDYAFF.

CDR3 region: CSSSGRRADTQYF. The CDR3 coding sequence is TGCAGTTCCAGCGGGAGACGGGCAGATACGCAGTATTTT. The rearrangement joins TRBV20-1 to TRBJ2-3, with TRBD2 identical over 8 bases. Germline values: CDR1 DFQATT, CDR2 SNEGSKA (reference sequence). The CDR3 consists of 13 residues. V lost 8 bases and J lost 4; bases outside the gene matches: 8.

V is TRBV12-3 or TRBV12-4 and J is TRBJ2-3; 12 bases agree with TRBD2. The junction had 5 bases not matched to a gene; V was cut back by 6 bases and J by 7 bases. The length of the CDR3 is 14 residues. The CDR3 loop reads CASSLAGGAHTQYF. The CDR3 DNA sequence: TGTGCCAGCAGCCTAGCGGGAGGGGCCCATACGCAGTATTTT.

This chain uses TRBV29-1 with TRBJ2-4, with 12 bases identical to TRBD2. Losses at the gene ends were 6 bases for V and 10 bases for J; bases not matched to a gene: 1. CDR3 length: 11 amino acids. CDR1 and CDR2 (germline): SQVTM, ANQGSEA. CDR3 bases: TGCAGCGTCGGGACTAGCGGGATTCAGTACTTC. It yields the protein CSVGTSGIQYF.

The rearrangement links TRBV2 to TRBJ2-3; D is uncertain. CDR1 SNHLY and CDR2 FYNNEI come from the germline V gene. V was trimmed by 9 bases and J by 0 bases, leaving 10 bases between them. The CDR3 spans 13 residues. CDR3 coding DNA: TGTGCCAGGCAGCGCGCTAGCACAGATACGCAGTATTTT. Translation gives CARQRASTDTQYF.

The chain is built from TRBV10-3 and TRBJ2-7; perhaps TRBD2 as D (6 bases). In germline, CDR1 is ENHRY, CDR2 SYGVKD. V lost 3 bases and J lost 3, with 21 bases in between. The CDR3 spans 17 residues. The CDR3 loop is CAISDFSTPGLIYEQYF. CDR3 DNA sequence: TGTGCCATCAGTGATTTCTCAACCCCGGGACTTATCTACGAGCAGTACTTC.

This chain connects TRBV27 to TRBJ1-2; D remains ambiguous. Trimming shortened V by 6 bases and J by 6 bases, and 23 bases separated the two germline ends. CDR3 length: 16 amino acids. Germline-derived CDR1 and CDR2 are MNHEY and SMNVEV (reference sequence). CDR3 residues: CASSSAGTAPRDGYTF. The CDR3 coding sequence is TGTGCCAGCAGCTCCGCCGGAACCGCGCCTCGGGATGGCTACACCTTC.

Remarks on this clonotype: An end of the junction differs from the germline gene, which may be a read error. V is TRBV6-2 or TRBV6-3 and J is TRBJ2-1, with D possibly being TRBD1 (6 bases). The germline V gene encodes CDR1 MNHEY and CDR2 SVGEGT. This CDR3 contains 14 residues. The CDR3 DNA reads as TGTGCCGGCAGCCCTATCCAAGGACAGAAGGAGCAGTTCTTC. It yields the protein CAGSPIQGQKEQFF.

The chain is built from TRBV5-1 and TRBJ2-1, with 10 positions matching TRBD2. The DNA matches TRBJ2-7 better at its end, which makes the J call doubtful. This CDR3 is built from 16 residues. Germline V lookup: CDR1 SGHRS, CDR2 YFSETQ. CDR3 loop: CASSLEPSGSSLEQYF. The CDR3 DNA reads TGCGCCAGCAGCTTGGAACCTAGCGGGAGTTCGCTCGAGCAGTACTTC.

The chain joins TRBV12-3 or TRBV12-4 to TRBJ2-5; 7 bases are a match to TRBD1. The CDR3 length is 11 residues. V shed 1 base, J shed 12 bases, and the junction held 2 bases outside the gene matches. CDR3 nucleotides: TGTGCCAGCAGTTTAGGGGACAGTAAGTACTTC. The encoded protein is CASSLGDSKYF.

This clonotype has just a few counts. The chain is built from TRBV5-5 and TRBJ2-7, with D perhaps being TRBD1 or TRBD2 (5 bases each). The J call is in doubt because the DNA end fits TRBJ2-5 better. This CDR3 has 13 amino acids. Germline V gene data show CDR1 as SGHKS and CDR2 as YYEKEE (reference sequence). The CDR3 region is CASSPEGRETQYF. The CDR3 DNA is TGTGCCAGCAGCCCAGAGGGGCGGGAGACCCAGTACTTC.

In this sample, this clonotype turned up a few times. At one end the junction does not follow the germline gene, possibly because of a read error. This sequence joins TRBV5-1 and TRBJ2-7, with D perhaps matching TRBD1 (6 bases). The CDR3 sequence is 14 residues long. Germline CDR1 and CDR2: SGHRS and YFSETQ. In DNA form, the CDR3 reads TGTGCCAGCAGTTTGCCGGACAGTTCCTACGAGCAGTACTTC. This sequence encodes CASSLPDSSYEQYF.

The V and J genes are TRBV7-9 and TRBJ2-1; weak D call: TRBD2 (5 bases). The V gene lost 8 bases and the J gene lost 9 bases, with 14 bases spanning the gap. This CDR3 spans 12 amino acids. Germline V lookup: CDR1 SEHNR, CDR2 FQNEAQ (reference sequence). In DNA, the CDR3 is TGTGCCAGCCGTTATGGAGGAGGTGAGCAGTTCTTC. Translation gives CASRYGGGEQFF.

V usage is TRBV20-1 and J usage is TRBJ2-1; TRBD2 matches at 7 bases. Germline CDR1 reads DFQATT; CDR2 reads SNEGSKA (reference sequence). The CDR3 loop spans 18 amino acids. The junction had 16 bases not matched to a gene; V was cut back by 0 bases and J by 5 bases. CDR3 nucleotides: TGCAGTGCTAGAGATCGTCGACATGGGGGGGGTTGGAACAATGAGCAGTTCTTC. Translated: CSARDRRHGGGWNNEQFF.

The rearrangement links TRBV6-1 to TRBJ2-3; 12 nucleotides match TRBD1. This CDR3 is built from 17 residues. The germline V gene encodes CDR1 MNHNS and CDR2 SASEGT. The junction had 18 bases not matched to a gene; V was cut back by 10 bases and J by 7 bases. The CDR3 DNA sequence: TGTGCCACGGCCCAAACCGCCGGGACAGGGGGCGCGAATACGCAGTATTTT. Protein sequence: CATAQTAGTGGANTQYF.

The gene calls are TRBV7-2 and TRBJ2-3; TRBD2 is a possible D gene (6 bases). Trimming shortened V by 4 bases and J by 7 bases, and 18 bases separated the two germline ends. The CDR3 is made up of 15 amino acids. Germline loops: CDR1 SGHTA, CDR2 FQGNSA. CDR3 DNA: TGTGCCAGCAGCTCCGAAGCGGGTGGGAGAAATACGCAGTATTTT. Translated, it gives CASSSEAGGRNTQYF.

This sequence joins TRBV20-1 and TRBJ2-1, with D perhaps assigned TRBD1 or TRBD2 (5 bases each). The CDR3 is made up of 12 amino acids. The ends were cut back, 6 bases at V and 8 bases at J, with 14 bases in the middle. Germline V CDR1 and CDR2: DFQATT, SNEGSKA (reference sequence). The CDR3 DNA follows: TGCAGTGCCCGGGACGAGGGCCATGAGCAGTTCTTC. Translation gives CSARDEGHEQFF.

In its sample, this clonotype was seen once. The chain carries TRBV12-3 or TRBV12-4 and TRBJ2-5, with 7 nucleotides matching TRBD2. Gene TRBJ2-7 matches the end of the DNA better, so the J call may be wrong. This CDR3 is 16 amino acids long. Written as DNA, the CDR3 is TGTGCCAGCAGTTTGCTGGTAGCGGGCGACTCCTACGAGCAGTACTTC. This encodes CASSLLVAGDSYEQYF.

This clonotype was detected only a few times. This sequence joins TRBV27 and TRBJ2-4, with D perhaps TRBD1 (5 bases). In germline, CDR1 is MNHEY, CDR2 SMNVEV (reference sequence). The CDR3 has 13 amino acids. Trimming cost V 6 bases and J 6 bases, with 12 bases left between them. Here the CDR3 reads CASRTVTSNIQYF. For the CDR3, the DNA is TGTGCCAGCAGGACAGTCACCTCAAACATTCAGTACTTC.

In its sample, this clonotype was seen a few times. The V gene is TRBV7-9, the J gene TRBJ2-5, with unresolved D. This CDR3 region has 13 residues. Germline V gene data show CDR1 as SEHNR and CDR2 as FQNEAQ (reference sequence). V lost 3 bases and J 4 bases, leaving 9 bases between the germline ends. In DNA form, the CDR3 reads TGTGCCAGCAGCTTGTACACAGTAGAGACCCAGTACTTC. It yields the protein CASSLYTVETQYF.

This chain uses TRBV20-1 with TRBJ2-1; 10 bases are shared with TRBD2. CDR1 is DFQATT, CDR2 SNEGSKA, per germline (reference sequence). V gave up 5 bases and J gave up 7 bases; unmatched junction bases: 8. The CDR3 covers 14 residues. CDR3 DNA sequence: TGCAGTGCTCAACCTAGCGGGAGATTTAATGAGCAGTTCTTC. Translating gives CSAQPSGRFNEQFF.

This clonotype was observed a few times. The chain links TRBV20-1 to TRBJ2-7, with 11 bases that match TRBD2. V lost 0 bases to trimming and J lost 2 bases; unmatched junction nucleotides: 3. From germline, CDR1 is DFQATT and CDR2 SNEGSKA (reference sequence). This CDR3 contains 15 residues. The chain's CDR3 is CSARDSGLAAYEQYF. CDR3 bases: TGCAGTGCTAGAGATTCGGGACTAGCGGCCTACGAGCAGTACTTC.